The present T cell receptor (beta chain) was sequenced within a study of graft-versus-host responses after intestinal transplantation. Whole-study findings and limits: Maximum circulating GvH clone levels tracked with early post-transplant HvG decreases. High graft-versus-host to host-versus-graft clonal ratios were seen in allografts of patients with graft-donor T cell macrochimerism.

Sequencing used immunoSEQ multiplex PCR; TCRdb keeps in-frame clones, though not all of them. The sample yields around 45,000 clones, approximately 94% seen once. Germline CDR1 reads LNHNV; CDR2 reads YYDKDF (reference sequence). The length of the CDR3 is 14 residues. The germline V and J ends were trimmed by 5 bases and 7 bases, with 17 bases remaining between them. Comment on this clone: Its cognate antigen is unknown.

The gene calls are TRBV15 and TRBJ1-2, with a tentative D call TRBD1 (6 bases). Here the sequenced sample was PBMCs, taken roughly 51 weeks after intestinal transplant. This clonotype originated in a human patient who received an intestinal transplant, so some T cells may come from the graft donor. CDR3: CATSPTRQVGGYTF. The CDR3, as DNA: TGTGCCACCAGCCCTACCCGACAGGTTGGTGGCTACACCTTC.